This T cell receptor beta chain was profiled in a study of vaccination and CD4 T cells after COVID-19. Study at large: Overlapping spike peptides of SARS-CoV-2, HCoV-NL63, HCoV-OC43 and HCoV-229E stimulated the cells.

The Oncomine TCR Beta short-read assay was applied to DNA of cultured CD4+ T cells. TCRdb reprocessed the PCR reads with MiXCR, giving one entry per CDR3 protein. The table records 20,000 to 30,000 distinct CDR3 sequences, around 45% of them present only once. Of note for this clonotype: Its antigen is undetermined.

Study-wide results and limits: Only relatively few convalescent patients were studied, and early post-infection timepoints were not analyzed.

The CDR3 runs to 17 residues. The V gene's germline CDR1 is MGHRA and CDR2 YSYEKL. The V and J ends lost 0 bases and 5 bases, in that order; junction bases with no gene match: 9. Treatment reported: roughly ten-day PBMC culture with coronavirus spike peptide pools or control peptides (ViraFEST assay). Expanded clonotypes were found by TCR sequencing after peptide-pool stimulation (ViraFEST). Following culture for around eleven days, CD4+ T cells were isolated by negative selection. The chain links TRBV4-1 to TRBJ2-5; 10 positions agree with TRBD2. Sequences were obtained from CD4+ T cells from blood, cultured in vitro. The clonotype originates from a human donor who had recovered from COVID-19. CDR3 in amino acids: CASSQDSSGGARETQYF. For the CDR3, the DNA is TGCGCCAGCAGCCAAGATTCGAGCGGGGGGGCGAGGGAGACCCAGTACTTC.